This is a list of T cell receptor beta chains from one sample in a study of T cell responses to AZD1222 COVID-19 vaccine. Profiling relied on immunoSEQ multiplex PCR, and the TCRdb table lists in-frame clones only, not all of them. The sample has around 100,000 clones; 86% are singletons. The sequences come from peripheral blood, collected 28 days after the second dose of the MenACWY control vaccine. These receptors were collected from an adult who received the MenACWY meningococcal vaccine as a control. CDR3s include the opening cysteine and the closing phenylalanine or tryptophan. The D gene is left open where the match is weak. A row's size may be missing; if present it is once, few, many or a size class.

D gene: NA; V gene: TRBV3-1/TRBV3-2; clone size: NA; J gene: TRBJ2-7; CDR3 protein: CASSQAPRAYEQYF; CDR3 DNA: TGTGCCAGCAGCCAAGCCCCCAGGGCTTACGAGCAGTACTTC
D gene: TRBD1; V gene: TRBV28; clone size: NA; J gene: TRBJ2-3; CDR3 protein: CASRRDRGTTDTQYF; CDR3 DNA: TGTGCCAGCAGACGGGACAGGGGGACCACAGATACGCAGTATTTT
D gene: NA; V gene: TRBV23-1; clone size: NA; J gene: TRBJ1-6; CDR3 protein: CASSQVGQVSPLHF; CDR3 DNA: TGCGCCAGCAGTCAAGTGGGACAAGTTTCACCCCTCCACTTT
D gene: NA; V gene: TRBV3-1/TRBV3-2; clone size: NA; J gene: TRBJ2-1; CDR3 protein: CASKSRGLGEQFF; CDR3 DNA: TGTGCCAGCAAATCACGGGGGTTGGGTGAGCAGTTCTTC
D gene: TRBD2; V gene: TRBV19; clone size: NA; J gene: TRBJ2-5; CDR3 protein: CACNPSGGAETQYF; CDR3 DNA: TGTGCCTGTAACCCCAGCGGGGGGGCGGAGACCCAGTACTTC
D gene: NA; V gene: TRBV7-2; clone size: NA; J gene: TRBJ2-3; CDR3 protein: CASSLVYTDTQYF; CDR3 DNA: TGTGCCAGCAGCTTAGTGTACACAGATACGCAGTATTTT
D gene: NA; V gene: TRBV7-2; clone size: NA; J gene: TRBJ1-1; CDR3 protein: CASSLYPQGRGTEAFF; CDR3 DNA: TGTGCCAGCAGCTTATATCCACAGGGTAGGGGCACTGAAGCTTTCTTT
D gene: NA; V gene: TRBV6-2/TRBV6-3; clone size: NA; J gene: TRBJ1-2; CDR3 protein: CASSWGAGYTF; CDR3 DNA: TGTGCCAGCAGTTGGGGCGCGGGCTACACCTTC
D gene: NA; V gene: TRBV7-9; clone size: NA; J gene: TRBJ1-2; CDR3 protein: CASSLAEVGVYGYTF; CDR3 DNA: TGTGCCAGCAGCTTAGCGGAGGTGGGGGTTTACGGCTACACCTTC
D gene: NA; V gene: TRBV30; clone size: once; J gene: TRBJ2-5; CDR3 protein: CAWSGRQGGRTQYF; CDR3 DNA: TGTGCCTGGAGCGGGAGACAGGGAGGTCGGACCCAGTACTTC
D gene: TRBD2; V gene: TRBV7-3; clone size: NA; J gene: TRBJ2-4; CDR3 protein: CASSLPMGEGGNIQYF; CDR3 DNA: TGTGCCAGCAGCTTACCCATGGGGGAGGGTGGAAACATTCAGTACTTC
D gene: NA; V gene: TRBV5-1; clone size: NA; J gene: TRBJ1-1; CDR3 protein: CASRRSAYQVNTEAFF; CDR3 DNA: TGCGCCAGCAGAAGGAGCGCCTACCAGGTGAACACTGAAGCTTTCTTT
D gene: NA; V gene: TRBV6-5; clone size: NA; J gene: TRBJ2-1; CDR3 protein: CASSLAFASYNEQFF; CDR3 DNA: TGTGCCAGCAGTTTAGCGTTTGCGTCCTACAATGAGCAGTTCTTC
D gene: NA; V gene: TRBV6-5; clone size: NA; J gene: TRBJ1-2; CDR3 protein: CASSYVVDYGYTF; CDR3 DNA: TGTGCCAGCAGTTACGTGGTTGACTATGGCTACACCTTC
D gene: NA; V gene: TRBV28; clone size: NA; J gene: TRBJ1-1; CDR3 protein: CASTLGGPEAFF; CDR3 DNA: TGTGCCAGTACGCTCGGTGGGCCTGAAGCTTTCTTT
D gene: TRBD2; V gene: TRBV6-2/TRBV6-3; clone size: NA; J gene: TRBJ2-5; CDR3 protein: CASSYQRGNVNIETQYF; CDR3 DNA: TGTGCCAGCAGTTACCAGCGGGGGAACGTAAATATAGAGACCCAGTACTTC
D gene: TRBD1; V gene: TRBV18; clone size: NA; J gene: TRBJ1-1; CDR3 protein: CASSPDRPMNTEAFF; CDR3 DNA: TGTGCCAGCTCTCCGGACAGGCCTATGAACACTGAAGCTTTCTTT
D gene: NA; V gene: TRBV9; clone size: NA; J gene: TRBJ1-1; CDR3 protein: CASSVPTGGNTEAFF; CDR3 DNA: TGTGCCAGCAGCGTACCAACAGGAGGGAACACTGAAGCTTTCTTT